This T cell receptor (beta chain) appears in the sequencing data of a study of blood T cell repertoires in COVID-19. Study in general: The United States, Italy and Spain were the sources of the acute and convalescent COVID-19 samples. Sources were T cells, B-cell-depleted T cells, or PBMCs; the material itself was cDNA or gDNA.

CDR3 length: 14 amino acids. Trimming removed 5 bases from V and 2 bases from J, with 12 bases in between. CDR1 and CDR2 from the germline V gene are SGHAT and FQNNGV. As originally analysed: The assay estimated nucleated cells by amplifying reference gene primers. Only in-frame clones appear in the TCRdb table, and some are missing; sequencing was by immunoSEQ multiplex PCR. V and J calls and clone size are given by that table; D and trimming were obtained from the DNA. Seen here are fewer than 200,000 clones, around 90% observed once, and the top ten hold approximately 0.5%. The specimen was peripheral blood. The TCR originated in a man over 45 with acute or convalescent COVID-19. The genes are TRBV11-2 and TRBJ2-5; TRBD1 is a possible D gene (6 bases). The CDR3 DNA reads as TGTGCCAGCAGCCGGACAGCAAGTCAAGAGACCCAGTACTTC. It translates to CASSRTASQETQYF.